These T cell receptor beta chains were read from a single sample in a study of T cells in localized non-small cell lung cancer. TCRdb keeps only in-frame clones here, not all; method: immunoSEQ multiplex PCR. The sample carries about 3,000 clones, roughly 31% recorded once. Sequencing used normal lung tissue next to the tumor, obtained before any cancer treatment. The receptors derive from a woman between 40 and 69 years old with stage I lung adenocarcinoma. Both conserved end residues are part of each CDR3. D genes are given only for firm matches. Not all rows give a size; the values are once, few, many and, for expanded clones, a class.

d_gene,j_gene,v_gene,len,abundance,CDR3nt,CDR3aa
TRBD1,TRBJ1-1,TRBV11-3,14,few,TGTGCCAGCAGCTTGATCGACAGGGGAACTGAAGCTTTCTTT,CASSLIDRGTEAFF
NA,TRBJ1-4,TRBV11-3,14,few,TGTGCCAGCAGCTCCCGCGGGACAAATGAAAAACTGTTTTTT,CASSSRGTNEKLFF
TRBD2,TRBJ2-1,TRBV5-1,15,NA,TGCGCCAGCAGCGCGAGCGGGAATTCCTACAATGAGCAGTTCTTC,CASSASGNSYNEQFF
TRBD2,TRBJ2-5,TRBV6-8,16,NA,TGTGCCAGCAGAAGCGGGACTAGCGGGAGTGGGGAGACCCAGTACTTC,CASRSGTSGSGETQYF
NA,TRBJ2-3,TRBV28,16,NA,TGTGCCAGCAGCCCCCCTTATCGATTTAGCACAGATACGCAGTATTTT,CASSPPYRFSTDTQYF
NA,TRBJ2-3,TRBV6-1,12,NA,TGTGCCAGCAGTGAAGCTAGATATACGCAGTATTTT,CASSEARYTQYF
NA,TRBJ2-3,TRBV11-1,15,few,TGTGCCAGCAACATAGCGATGGGGCAGGAAGATACGCAGTATTTT,CASNIAMGQEDTQYF
NA,TRBJ1-1,TRBV14,15,NA,TGTGCCAGCAGCCTCCCGGCCTCGTTGAACACTGAAGCTTTCTTT,CASSLPASLNTEAFF
NA,TRBJ2-1,TRBV11-3,14,NA,TGTGCCAGCAGCTTAGTGGGGCAGCTAAATGAGCAGTTCTTC,CASSLVGQLNEQFF
NA,TRBJ2-3,TRBV2,14,few,TGTGCCAGCAACGGGCGGGCCCCGACGAATACGCAGTATTTT,CASNGRAPTNTQYF
TRBD1,TRBJ1-5,TRBV28,15,NA,TGTGCCAGCAGCCGTTGGGGGACAGGAGATCAGCCCCAGCATTTT,CASSRWGTGDQPQHF
NA,TRBJ2-2,TRBV28,20,once,TGTGCCAGCAGTAAGCCCAGCCTTGAGGGAGGCCCGGCGAGGCCCGGGGAGCTGTTTTTT,CASSKPSLEGGPARPGELFF
NA,TRBJ1-1,TRBV12-5,11,few,TGTGCCAGCATTTATGACACTGAAGCTTTCTTT,CASIYDTEAFF
NA,TRBJ2-1,TRBV19,15,large,TGTGCCAGTAGTATAGGACCCCTGGAACACAATGAGCAGTTCTTC,CASSIGPLEHNEQFF
TRBD2,TRBJ2-7,TRBV6-8,14,NA,TGTGCCAGCATCGACGGGACTAGCTTAAGAGAGCAGTACTTC,CASIDGTSLREQYF
NA,TRBJ2-7,TRBV9,13,medium-sized,TGTGCCAGCAGCGTAGTAAGCGGTAGCGAGCAGTACTTC,CASSVVSGSEQYF
NA,TRBJ2-3,TRBV28,12,NA,TGTGCCAGCTGGACAGTACCAGATACGCAGTATTTT,CASWTVPDTQYF
NA,TRBJ2-3,TRBV28,15,few,TGTGCCAGCAGCTCGCCTCCGGCTAGCACAGATACGCAGTATTTT,CASSSPPASTDTQYF
TRBD1,TRBJ1-5,TRBV19,15,once,TGTGCCAGTAACCCGGGACAGGGCCAGGGTCAGCCCCAGCATTTT,CASNPGQGQGQPQHF
NA,TRBJ1-1,TRBV6-8,14,few,TGTGCCAGCAGTGATTTAAGGGGGAACACTGAAGCTTTCTTT,CASSDLRGNTEAFF
TRBD1,TRBJ1-2,TRBV11-3,15,medium-sized,TGTGCCAGCAGCTTGGGGGGCACAGGGGATAATGGCTACACCTTC,CASSLGGTGDNGYTF
NA,TRBJ2-2,TRBV15,16,NA,TGTGCCACCAGCAGAGATCCAGAGGGGCTGGCCGGGGAGCTGTTTTTT,CATSRDPEGLAGELFF
NA,TRBJ2-5,TRBV11-3,14,NA,TGTGCCAGCAGCTTTCAGCAGGGCCAAGAGACCCAGTACTTC,CASSFQQGQETQYF
TRBD1,TRBJ1-4,TRBV5-1,16,NA,TGCGCCAGCAGCTTTTCCGGACAGGCAACTAATGAAAAACTGTTTTTT,CASSFSGQATNEKLFF
NA,TRBJ2-1,TRBV29-1,12,NA,TGCAGCGTTGAAATCGGAGCCAATGAGCAGTTCTTC,CSVEIGANEQFF
NA,TRBJ1-2,TRBV11-3,18,NA,TGTGCCAGCAGCTTAGATCTATTGCGGGGGCGCGGGAAGTATGGCTACACCTTC,CASSLDLLRGRGKYGYTF
NA,TRBJ1-2,TRBV1,17,NA,TGCGCCAGCAGCTACGGGACAGGGGCAAAAGGTATCTATGGCTACACCTTC,CASSYGTGAKGIYGYTF
NA,TRBJ1-1,TRBV19,12,NA,TGTGCCAGTAGTACCAGGGACACTGAAGCTTTCTTT,CASSTRDTEAFF
NA,TRBJ2-2,TRBV11-3,15,medium-sized,TGTGCCAGCAGCGGCAGGGTTATGGGAACCGGGGAGCTGTTTTTT,CASSGRVMGTGELFF
NA,TRBJ2-6,TRBV18,12,NA,TGTGCCGGAGAAGGTGGGGCCAACGTCCTGACTTTC,CAGEGGANVLTF
NA,TRBJ1-2,TRBV6-8,14,NA,TGTGCCAGCAGTCTGAACAGGGATCTCCTCGAGGGAACCTTC,CASSLNRDLLEGTF
NA,TRBJ2-1,TRBV9,14,few,TGTGCCAGCAGCCCTGGGGATTTAAACAATGAGCAGTTCTTC,CASSPGDLNNEQFF
NA,TRBJ2-3,TRBV28,12,NA,TGTGCCAGCGGCAGGGAGGCAGATACGCAGTATTTT,CASGREADTQYF
NA,TRBJ2-7,TRBV11-3,15,NA,TGTGCCAGCAGCTTAGGCGCTAGCGAGTACTACGAGCAGTACTTC,CASSLGASEYYEQYF
TRBD1,TRBJ1-1,TRBV6-8,12,NA,TGTGCCAGCAGTCGACAGGGGGGAGAAGCTTTCTTT,CASSRQGGEAFF
NA,TRBJ2-1,TRBV30,13,NA,TGTGCCTGGAGTGCGGACACTTACAATGAGCAGTTCTTC,CAWSADTYNEQFF
TRBD1,TRBJ2-7,TRBV6-8,13,few,TGTGCCAGCAGTTTAGACAGGGTACACGAGCAGTACTTC,CASSLDRVHEQYF
TRBD1,TRBJ1-1,TRBV18,18,NA,TGTGCCAGCTCACCATTTACCCCCGGGACAGGGGGCTACTCTGAAGCTTTCTTT,CASSPFTPGTGGYSEAFF
NA,TRBJ2-5,TRBV30,11,few,TGTGCCTGGGGGGGCCTTAGGACCCAGTACTTC,CAWGGLRTQYF
NA,TRBJ2-1,TRBV28,13,NA,TGTGCCAGCAGTTTTCTCGGAAAGGGTGAGCAGTTCTTC,CASSFLGKGEQFF
TRBD1,TRBJ2-1,TRBV11-3,16,NA,TGTGCCAGCAGCTCCACGGGGACAGGAAGGGACAATGAGCAGTTCTTC,CASSSTGTGRDNEQFF
NA,TRBJ2-5,TRBV19,13,NA,TGTGCCAGTAGTATCCCAGGGTGGGAGACCCAGTACTTC,CASSIPGWETQYF
TRBD2,TRBJ2-5,TRBV11-3,16,medium-sized,TGTGCCAGCAGCCGGGGGGGGCTAGGGCGCACCGAGACCCAGTACTTC,CASSRGGLGRTETQYF
NA,TRBJ1-1,TRBV9,13,large,TGTGCCAGCAGTGAAAACTGGGGGACTGAAGCTTTCTTT,CASSENWGTEAFF
TRBD1,TRBJ1-1,TRBV6-8,14,few,TGTGCCAGCAGTTCGATCCACAGGGGCATCGAAGCTTTCTTT,CASSSIHRGIEAFF
NA,TRBJ2-7,TRBV5-1,14,NA,TGCGCCAGCAGCCCCTCAGGCGGCTCCTACGAGCAGTACTTC,CASSPSGGSYEQYF
NA,TRBJ1-2,TRBV30,12,NA,TGTGCCTGGAAAAGGACGACTTATGGCTACACCTTC,CAWKRTTYGYTF
TRBD2,TRBJ2-1,TRBV7-1,13,few,TGTGCCACCCTAGCGGACAACTACAATGAGCAGTTCTTC,CATLADNYNEQFF
NA,TRBJ2-3,TRBV9,15,medium-sized,TGTGCCAGCAGCTCCAACTCTGGGGGGCCAGATACGCAGTATTTT,CASSSNSGGPDTQYF
TRBD2,TRBJ2-7,TRBV5-1,14,NA,TGCGCCAGCAGCTTACTAGCGGACCCTCTCGAGCAGTACTTC,CASSLLADPLEQYF
NA,TRBJ2-2,TRBV6-8,14,NA,TGTGCCAGCAAGGACTTCACGAACACCGGGGAGCTGTTTTTT,CASKDFTNTGELFF
TRBD1,TRBJ2-5,TRBV18,16,NA,TGTGCCAGCTCACCTAAACCGGGACAGGGCCAAGAGACCCAGTACTTC,CASSPKPGQGQETQYF
TRBD2,TRBJ2-7,TRBV11-3,16,NA,TGTGCCAGCAGCCAACTCATGGGACTAGGCGGAGTCGAGCAGTACTTC,CASSQLMGLGGVEQYF
NA,TRBJ2-3,TRBV11-3,14,medium-sized,TGTGCCAGCAGCTCGGGTCTAGCTACAGATACGCAGTATTTT,CASSSGLATDTQYF
NA,TRBJ1-2,TRBV6-8,16,NA,TGTGCCAGCAGTTACTCAAACTACAGATCTAACTATGGCTACACCTTC,CASSYSNYRSNYGYTF
NA,TRBJ2-2,TRBV11-3,15,few,TGTGCCAGCAGCAACGGACAAACTAACACCGGGGAGCTGTTTTTT,CASSNGQTNTGELFF